This paragraph covers one TCR beta chain sequence. In this sample, this clone turned up many times. Its binding antigen is unknown. This clone may be a read error of a much larger clone one base away. No patient had received any treatment before thyroid surgery. Using T-cell receptor beta sequencing, the study looked back at clinical samples from patients collected from about 2011 to 2018. From the germline V gene, CDR1 is MNHEY and CDR2 is SVGEGT. V has 7 bases trimmed and J has 5 bases trimmed; junction bases matching no gene number 22. The CDR3 has 19 amino acids, counting the end cysteine and phenylalanine. Only the CDR3 region is kept as DNA, spanning 57 bases read in frame from base 1. Library generation was performed with PCR. Reads for this sample came from an Illumina HiSeq 4000. High-throughput sequencing was used to profile the TCR beta-chain CDR3 region of each patient. Concerning the study's data processing: A classifier to discriminate distant-metastatic papillary thyroid cancer patients was built from CDR3 differences across clinicopathological groups. Repertoire diversity was assessed with the Shannon index, and tumor-blood repertoire similarity with the Morisita-Horn index. TCRdb's own reprocessing of the public reads used fastp at Q25 and MiXCR and kept productive beta chains. These V and J calls derive from TCRdb rather than the authors' analysis. For this sample the table gives about 23,000 clones, of which less than 25% were detected only once. Of the sample, roughly 7.8% is held by the ten largest clones.

This specimen comes from a study of metastatic and nonmetastatic thyroid tumors (TCRdb year 2020). Describing the broader study: Repertoires from peripheral blood and from tumor or nodule tissue samples of malignant and benign thyroid patients were compared.

Points the paper makes about the study in general: TCR beta diversity was reported as significantly higher in malignant tumors than in benign nodules, in both blood and tumor samples.

Sequenced: blood. This TCR was sampled from a female donor with papillary thyroid cancer or a benign thyroid nodule (not recorded which). Some clones in this sample may be carry-over from other donors' samples. The rearrangement combines TRBV6-2 or TRBV6-3 with TRBJ2-7; TRBD2 fits 11 bases in the junction. The DNA sequence is as follows: TGTGCCAGCACTGTTACGGGGCTAGCGGGGGGTATGGTCCCCAACGAGCAGTACTTC. This codes for CASTVTGLAGGMVPNEQYF.